The T cell receptor (beta chain) described here comes from a study of cytomegalovirus exposure and HLA in healthy donors. Concerning this clone: Its antigen is not identified.

Use of 60 Vbeta and 13 Jbeta primers characterized the PCR. The data were produced by immunoSEQ multiplex PCR, yet TCRdb's version contains in-frame clones alone and is incomplete. The sample has a few hundred thousand clones, 85% to 90% seen once. Regarding the study as a whole: Some TCR beta chains (more than 150 of them) were listed as cytomegalovirus-associated.

V lost 2 bases, J lost 3 bases, and 4 bases lay in between. Germline-derived CDR1 and CDR2 are KGHSH and LQKENI. This CDR3 region has 12 residues. This rearrangement joins TRBV18 to TRBJ1-2; D is undetermined. This receptor was obtained from a woman younger than 30 in good health and CMV-seronegative. Sequenced sample: PBMCs. The CDR3 spells CASSPADYGYTF. CDR3 bases: TGTGCCAGCTCACCAGCAGACTATGGCTACACCTTC. The full variable domain, in which reference TRBV18 and TRBJ1-2 provide the parts outside the CDR3, is NAGVMQNPRHLVRRRGQEARLRCSPMKGHSHVYWYRQLPEEGLKFMVYLQKENIIDESGMPKERFSAEFPKEGPSILRIQQVVRGDSAAYFCASSPADYGYTFGSGTRLTVV.